The clone carrying this TCR beta chain was seen a few times. Antigen unknown. These data come from a study of identical twins. The study's findings and limits: Its conclusions, products of cross-sectional statistical analysis, did not come from following the same donors. Monozygotic twin pairs showed more out-of-frame TCR alpha sharing than models estimated. Cord blood beta clonotypes present at high abundance carried fewer insertions; no such pattern appeared in memory repertoires.

Using its own MiXCR run on the 5' RACE reads, TCRdb lists one record per CDR3 protein. The sample has roughly 250,000 distinct CDR3 sequences, approximately 7% seen once. Germline V gene sequence: CDR1 SGHDT, CDR2 YYEEEE. The CDR3 length is 15 residues. V was pared by 7 bases and J by 3 bases, with 11 bases of the junction left unmatched. This sample was also put to use in a study of yellow fever vaccine responses in identical twins.

The chain carries TRBV5-6 and TRBJ2-3; 7 nucleotides align to TRBD2. The origin of this receptor is a young woman in good health. Sequencing used memory (CD45RO+) T cells sorted from blood. The CDR3: CASGAGGGRTDTQYF. CDR3 in DNA: TGTGCCAGCGGCGCGGGCGGGGGTCGGACAGATACGCAGTATTTT.